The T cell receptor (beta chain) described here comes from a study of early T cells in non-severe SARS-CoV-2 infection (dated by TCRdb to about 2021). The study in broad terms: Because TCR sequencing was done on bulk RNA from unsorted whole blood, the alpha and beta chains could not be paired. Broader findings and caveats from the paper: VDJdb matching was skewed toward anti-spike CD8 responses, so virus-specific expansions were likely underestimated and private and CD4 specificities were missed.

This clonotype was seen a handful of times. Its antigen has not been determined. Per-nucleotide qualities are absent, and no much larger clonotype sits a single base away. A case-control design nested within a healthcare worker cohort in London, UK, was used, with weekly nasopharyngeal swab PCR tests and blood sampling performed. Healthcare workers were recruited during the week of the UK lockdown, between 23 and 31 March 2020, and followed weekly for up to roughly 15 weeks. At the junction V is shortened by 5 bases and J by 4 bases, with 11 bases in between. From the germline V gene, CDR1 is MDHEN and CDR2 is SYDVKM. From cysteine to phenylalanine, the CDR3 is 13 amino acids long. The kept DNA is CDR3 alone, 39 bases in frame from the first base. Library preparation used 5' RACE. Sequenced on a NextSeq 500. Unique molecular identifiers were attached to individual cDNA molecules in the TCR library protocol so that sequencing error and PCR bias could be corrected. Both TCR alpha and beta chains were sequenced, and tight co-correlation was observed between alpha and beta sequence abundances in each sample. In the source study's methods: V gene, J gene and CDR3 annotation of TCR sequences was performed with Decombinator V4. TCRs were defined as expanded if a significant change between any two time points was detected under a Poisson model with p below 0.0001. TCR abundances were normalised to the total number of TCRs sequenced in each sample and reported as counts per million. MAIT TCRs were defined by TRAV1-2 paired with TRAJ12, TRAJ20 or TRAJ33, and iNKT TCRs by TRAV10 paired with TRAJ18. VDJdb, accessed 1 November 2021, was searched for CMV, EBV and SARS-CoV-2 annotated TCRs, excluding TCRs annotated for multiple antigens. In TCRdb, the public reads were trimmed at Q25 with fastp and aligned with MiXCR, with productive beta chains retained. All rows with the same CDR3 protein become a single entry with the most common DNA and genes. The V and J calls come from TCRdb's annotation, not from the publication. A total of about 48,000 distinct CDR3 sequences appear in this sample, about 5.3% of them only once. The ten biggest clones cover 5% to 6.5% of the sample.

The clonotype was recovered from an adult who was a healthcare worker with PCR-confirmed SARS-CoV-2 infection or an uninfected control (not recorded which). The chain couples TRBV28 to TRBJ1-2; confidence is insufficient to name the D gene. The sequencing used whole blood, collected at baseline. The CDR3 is CASSRTAPYGYTF. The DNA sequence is TGTGCCAGCAGTAGGACGGCCCCCTATGGCTACACCTTC.